A selection of T cell receptor beta chains follows, all from one sample in a study of blood T cell repertoires in COVID-19. Method: immunoSEQ multiplex PCR; TCRdb's copy keeps in-frame clones and lacks some. The sample has some 77,000 clones; about 80% are singletons. The sample comprised peripheral blood. Every receptor here comes from a man aged 65 to 79 with acute or convalescent COVID-19. The CDR3 runs from the conserved cysteine through the conserved F or W. D genes are given only for firm matches. Clone size, where shown, is once, few, many, or a class for clones that have expanded.

d_call	v_call	j_call	clone_size	cdr3_nt	cdr3_aa
.	TRBV24-1	TRBJ2-2	.	TGTGCCACCAGTGACAGGAGCGGCGCCAACACCGGGGAGCTGTTTTTT	CATSDRSGANTGELFF
TRBD1	TRBV7-9	TRBJ1-1	.	TGTGCCAGCAGCCATGGGGGACAGGGAAGCACTGAAGCTTTCTTT	CASSHGGQGSTEAFF
.	TRBV7-8	TRBJ2-5	.	TGTGCCAGCAGCCGGACCGGAGGGGGGGGAGAGACCCAGTACTTC	CASSRTGGGGETQYF
TRBD1	TRBV2	TRBJ1-5	.	TGTGCCAGCAGCGGACAGGGAAGCAATCAGCCCCAGCATTTT	CASSGQGSNQPQHF
.	TRBV19	TRBJ2-6	.	TGTGCCAGTAGTTTCTCAGCTTCAGGCTCTGGGGCCAACGTCCTGACTTTC	CASSFSASGSGANVLTF
.	TRBV19	TRBJ1-2	.	TGTGCCAGTAGTAGGGGCAGGGGCTCCTATGGCTACACCTTC	CASSRGRGSYGYTF
TRBD1	TRBV6-5	TRBJ1-1	.	TGTGCCAGCAGTCTCGGGACAGTGAACACCGAAGCTTTCTTT	CASSLGTVNTEAFF
TRBD1	TRBV30	TRBJ1-4	.	TGTGCCTGGAGCGCCGGACAGGCCGCTGAAAAACTGTTTTTT	CAWSAGQAAEKLFF
TRBD2	TRBV27	TRBJ2-1	.	TGTGCCAGCAGGCTCTTGGGTAATAGCGGGAGGAGTAGTGAGCAGTTCTTC	CASRLLGNSGRSSEQFF
TRBD2	TRBV19	TRBJ2-1	.	TGTGCCAGTAGTTACCCCGCGCTAGCGGGAGGGTACAATGAGCAGTTCTTC	CASSYPALAGGYNEQFF
TRBD2	TRBV29-1	TRBJ2-3	.	TGCAGCGTGGGGGGGCTAGCGGGAGAAGTTGGAGATACGCAGTATTTT	CSVGGLAGEVGDTQYF
TRBD1	TRBV27	TRBJ1-4	few	TGTGCCAGCAGCCTCAGACAGGGGGCCCTTGAAAAACTGTTTTTT	CASSLRQGALEKLFF
.	TRBV10-1	TRBJ1-1	.	TGCGCCAGCAGTGAGAACCCGGGAGACACTGAAGCTTTCTTT	CASSENPGDTEAFF
TRBD1	TRBV29-1	TRBJ2-3	.	TGCAGCGTTTTTACTCCGGGACAGGGGGCTTCAGATACGCAGTATTTT	CSVFTPGQGASDTQYF
.	TRBV27	TRBJ2-1	.	TGTGCCAGCAGTAAGACAGGGAGGGAGCAGTTCTTC	CASSKTGREQFF
.	TRBV2	TRBJ2-5	few	TGTGCCAGCCAACAGGGCACCCCCCAAGAGACCCAGTACTTC	CASQQGTPQETQYF
.	TRBV3-1/TRBV3-2	TRBJ1-6	.	TGTGCCAGCAGCCCTGCGGGTTCACCCCTCCACTTT	CASSPAGSPLHF
TRBD1	TRBV4-1	TRBJ2-5	.	TGCGCCAGCAGCCAAGCCTCCGGACAGGGCAACCAAGAGACCCAGTACTTC	CASSQASGQGNQETQYF
.	TRBV30	TRBJ1-4	.	TGTGCCTGGCACCGAACAGGGATCCCTAATGAAAAACTGTTTTTT	CAWHRTGIPNEKLFF
.	TRBV10-1	TRBJ1-6	once	TGCGCCAGCAGTGAAGCGGGCGGGGCCCGGGACGGCTCACCCCTCCACTTT	CASSEAGGARDGSPLHF
.	TRBV7-2	TRBJ1-3	.	TGTGCCAGCAGCTTATCGGGCAGGGCCGGAAACACCATATATTTT	CASSLSGRAGNTIYF
TRBD1	TRBV28	TRBJ1-6	few	TGTGCCAGCAGCGATGGACAGGTTAATAATTCACCCCTCCACTTT	CASSDGQVNNSPLHF
TRBD2	TRBV3-1/TRBV3-2	TRBJ2-7	.	TGTGCCAGCAGCCCCAGCGGGAGGGCCGACGAGCAGTACTTC	CASSPSGRADEQYF
TRBD2	TRBV11-3	TRBJ2-1	.	TGTGCCAGCAGTCCCCGAGCGGGAGGATACAATGAGCAGTTCTTC	CASSPRAGGYNEQFF
.	TRBV30	TRBJ1-2	.	TGTGCCTGCACTATCAGATGGCTCGACTATGGCTACACCTTC	CACTIRWLDYGYTF
.	TRBV18	TRBJ2-2	.	TGTGCCAGCTCACCACGCGTACTCGCTAACACCGGGGAGCTGTTTTTT	CASSPRVLANTGELFF
TRBD1	TRBV6-1	TRBJ2-7	.	TGTGCCAGCAGTGAAACCCCGGGACAGCGCTACGAGCAGTACTTC	CASSETPGQRYEQYF
.	TRBV28	TRBJ1-5	.	TGTGCCAGCAGTTTCCTGCTGGGGGGGGACAATCAGCCCCAGCATTTT	CASSFLLGGDNQPQHF
.	TRBV3-1/TRBV3-2	TRBJ1-1	few	TGTGCCAGCAGCGAAAGTCAGGGGCGGGCTGAAGCTTTCTTT	CASSESQGRAEAFF
TRBD1	TRBV7-2	TRBJ2-5	.	TGTGCCAGCAGCTTTTGGGGACAGGTAGAAGAGACCCAGTACTTC	CASSFWGQVEETQYF
TRBD1	TRBV28	TRBJ1-4	.	TGTGCCAGCAGTTCCAGACAGGGGGCGGAGAATGAAAAACTGTTTTTT	CASSSRQGAENEKLFF
TRBD2	TRBV4-2	TRBJ2-6	.	TGTGCCAGCAGCGGCTCGCTTGCGGGAGGAATCACCTCTGGGGCCAACGTCCTGACTTTC	CASSGSLAGGITSGANVLTF
TRBD1	TRBV6-5	TRBJ1-2	.	TGTGCCAGTAGAAGATCAACCGGGACAGGTTTTGGCTACACCTTC	CASRRSTGTGFGYTF
.	TRBV19	TRBJ2-1	.	TGTGCCAGTAGTATTTTGACTGCACAAAGCTCCTACAATGAGCAGTTCTTC	CASSILTAQSSYNEQFF
TRBD1	TRBV19	TRBJ1-2	.	TGTGCCAGTAGTACCGGGACAGGGGGGATAGGGCGCTACACCTTC	CASSTGTGGIGRYTF
TRBD2	TRBV12-5	TRBJ2-7	.	TGTGCTAGTGGTTTGGTACAACTAGCGGGTTTCTACGAGCAGTACTTC	CASGLVQLAGFYEQYF
.	TRBV7-9	TRBJ2-3	.	TGTGCCAGCAGCTTAGTGGGGCCGGATACGCAGTATTTT	CASSLVGPDTQYF
TRBD2	TRBV28	TRBJ2-1	.	TGTGCCAGCAGTTTACTAGCGGGAAACAATGAGCAGTTCTTC	CASSLLAGNNEQFF
.	TRBV7-6	TRBJ2-6	.	TGTGCCAGCAGCTTAGCGTCGGGGACTGGGGCCAACGTCCTGACTTTC	CASSLASGTGANVLTF
.	TRBV12-3/TRBV12-4	TRBJ2-1	.	TGTGCCAGCAGTTTAATCCGGGAGGAGCAGTTCTTC	CASSLIREEQFF
TRBD1	TRBV4-3	TRBJ1-1	.	TGCGCCAGCAGCCGCGGACAGGGGTTTGAAGCTTTCTTT	CASSRGQGFEAFF
TRBD2	TRBV24-1	TRBJ2-1	.	TGTGCCACCAGTGCCCCCTTCGGGGGAGGGCCGCATTACAATGAGCAGTTCTTC	CATSAPFGGGPHYNEQFF